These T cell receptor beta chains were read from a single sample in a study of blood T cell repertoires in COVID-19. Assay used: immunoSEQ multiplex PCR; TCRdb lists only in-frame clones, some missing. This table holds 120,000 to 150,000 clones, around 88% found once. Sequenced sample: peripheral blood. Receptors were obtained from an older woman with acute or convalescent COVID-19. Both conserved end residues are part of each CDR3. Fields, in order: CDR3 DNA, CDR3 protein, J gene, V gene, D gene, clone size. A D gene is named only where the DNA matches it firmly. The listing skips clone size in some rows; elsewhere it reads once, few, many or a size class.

CDR3nt: TGTGCCAGCAGCTCCCCGTCGAGCGGGGGGGAAGAGACCCAGTACTTC
CDR3aa: CASSSPSSGGEETQYF
j_gene: TRBJ2-5
v_gene: TRBV7-2
d_gene: TRBD2
abundance: few

CDR3nt: TGTGCCAGCAGCGTAGATTGGGGGGGGACTAGTAGGGAGACCCAGTACTTC
CDR3aa: CASSVDWGGTSRETQYF
j_gene: TRBJ2-5
v_gene: TRBV9
d_gene: TRBD2
abundance: NA

CDR3nt: TGTGCCAGTAGTATCCCAGGCGGGGGGAGAATGGATGAGCAGTTCTTC
CDR3aa: CASSIPGGGRMDEQFF
j_gene: TRBJ2-1
v_gene: TRBV19
d_gene: TRBD2
abundance: once

CDR3nt: TGTGCCAGCAGCTTAACCGGACAGGGAAAGGCTGAAGCTTTCTTT
CDR3aa: CASSLTGQGKAEAFF
j_gene: TRBJ1-1
v_gene: TRBV11-3
d_gene: TRBD1
abundance: few

CDR3nt: TGCGCCAGCAGACAGGGGGCGGGAAATGAGCAGTTCTTC
CDR3aa: CASRQGAGNEQFF
j_gene: TRBJ2-1
v_gene: TRBV5-1
d_gene: TRBD1
abundance: NA

CDR3nt: TGTGCCAGCAGTTCTAGACCGTCGGAGGCCCAGCATTTT
CDR3aa: CASSSRPSEAQHF
j_gene: TRBJ1-5
v_gene: TRBV12-3/TRBV12-4
d_gene: NA
abundance: once

CDR3nt: TGCGCCAGCAGTCGGCCCGAAAAGGGGGCAACTAATGAAAAACTGTTTTTT
CDR3aa: CASSRPEKGATNEKLFF
j_gene: TRBJ1-4
v_gene: TRBV10-1
d_gene: NA
abundance: NA

CDR3nt: TGTGCCAGCACCCCCCGGGGGGGCCGTTCCTACGAGCAGTACTTC
CDR3aa: CASTPRGGRSYEQYF
j_gene: TRBJ2-7
v_gene: TRBV7-2
d_gene: TRBD2
abundance: NA

CDR3nt: TGTGCCAGCTTACCAACCGGGACAGGGAATAATTCACCCCTCCACTTT
CDR3aa: CASLPTGTGNNSPLHF
j_gene: TRBJ1-6
v_gene: TRBV2
d_gene: TRBD1
abundance: NA

CDR3nt: TGTGCCAGCAGTTTGGGACTAGCGGGGGGGATGTGGGAGACCCAGTACTTC
CDR3aa: CASSLGLAGGMWETQYF
j_gene: TRBJ2-5
v_gene: TRBV28
d_gene: TRBD2
abundance: NA

CDR3nt: TGTGCCAGTAGTATAGACGACAGGTTGAACACTGAAGCTTTCTTT
CDR3aa: CASSIDDRLNTEAFF
j_gene: TRBJ1-1
v_gene: TRBV19
d_gene: NA
abundance: NA

CDR3nt: TGTGCCAGCAGCCAGGCCGGGGGTCCAACTAATGAAAAACTGTTTTTT
CDR3aa: CASSQAGGPTNEKLFF
j_gene: TRBJ1-4
v_gene: TRBV3-1/TRBV3-2
d_gene: NA
abundance: NA

CDR3nt: TGTGCCAGCAAAACAGGGGCGACTGAAGCTTTCTTT
CDR3aa: CASKTGATEAFF
j_gene: TRBJ1-1
v_gene: TRBV28
d_gene: TRBD1
abundance: NA

CDR3nt: TGTGCCAGCAGCCAAATTCGGGGTGACGCTTTCTTT
CDR3aa: CASSQIRGDAFF
j_gene: TRBJ1-1
v_gene: TRBV6-5
d_gene: NA
abundance: few

CDR3nt: TGCGCCAGCAGCCTCACAAAGGAGGGACAGGGGCCCGACTACACCTTC
CDR3aa: CASSLTKEGQGPDYTF
j_gene: TRBJ1-2
v_gene: TRBV4-3
d_gene: TRBD1
abundance: NA

CDR3nt: TGTGCCAGCAGCGTCCAACCAACGAGCGCAGATACGCAGTATTTT
CDR3aa: CASSVQPTSADTQYF
j_gene: TRBJ2-3
v_gene: TRBV9
d_gene: NA
abundance: few

CDR3nt: TGTGCCTGGGGTACAGGGGGAACCGGAAACACCATATATTTT
CDR3aa: CAWGTGGTGNTIYF
j_gene: TRBJ1-3
v_gene: TRBV30
d_gene: TRBD1
abundance: few

CDR3nt: TGTGCCAGCAGCCGAGGACAGAACTATGGCTACACCTTC
CDR3aa: CASSRGQNYGYTF
j_gene: TRBJ1-2
v_gene: TRBV3-1/TRBV3-2
d_gene: NA
abundance: NA

CDR3nt: TGTGCCAGCAGTTTATCCAGTACCCCCTATGGCTACACCTTC
CDR3aa: CASSLSSTPYGYTF
j_gene: TRBJ1-2
v_gene: TRBV28
d_gene: NA
abundance: NA

CDR3nt: TGCGCCAGCAGCCAAGAGCCTAGCGGGTCCCCCTTGGAGCAGTACTTC
CDR3aa: CASSQEPSGSPLEQYF
j_gene: TRBJ2-7
v_gene: TRBV4-3
d_gene: TRBD2
abundance: NA

CDR3nt: TGTGCCAGCAGTCCTAAAGCGGGGCTGGGGGAGACCCAGTACTTC
CDR3aa: CASSPKAGLGETQYF
j_gene: TRBJ2-5
v_gene: TRBV5-4
d_gene: TRBD2
abundance: NA

CDR3nt: TGCAGTGCTACTATGAATGAAAAACTGTTTTTT
CDR3aa: CSATMNEKLFF
j_gene: TRBJ1-4
v_gene: TRBV20-1
d_gene: NA
abundance: NA

CDR3nt: TGTGCCAGCAGCCTTGACACCTTGAACACTGAAGCTTTCTTT
CDR3aa: CASSLDTLNTEAFF
j_gene: TRBJ1-1
v_gene: TRBV7-6
d_gene: NA
abundance: NA

CDR3nt: TGTGCCAGCAGCTCTGTGACAGGGAGCTCCTATAATTCACCCCTCCACTTT
CDR3aa: CASSSVTGSSYNSPLHF
j_gene: TRBJ1-6
v_gene: TRBV7-2
d_gene: TRBD1
abundance: NA

CDR3nt: TGTGCCAGCAGCCAAGATGGGGGGGAGTGGAATGAGCAGTTCTTC
CDR3aa: CASSQDGGEWNEQFF
j_gene: TRBJ2-1
v_gene: TRBV3-1/TRBV3-2
d_gene: TRBD2
abundance: NA

CDR3nt: TGCGCCAGCAGTATTACTGGACAGGGGGCCTACGAGCAGTACTTC
CDR3aa: CASSITGQGAYEQYF
j_gene: TRBJ2-7
v_gene: TRBV5-1
d_gene: TRBD1
abundance: once

CDR3nt: TGTGCCTGGAGTCCTCGGACAGCTTATGGCTACACCTTC
CDR3aa: CAWSPRTAYGYTF
j_gene: TRBJ1-2
v_gene: TRBV30
d_gene: NA
abundance: NA

CDR3nt: TGTGCCTGGAACCCACGGGTTGACACTGAAGCTTTCTTT
CDR3aa: CAWNPRVDTEAFF
j_gene: TRBJ1-1
v_gene: TRBV30
d_gene: NA
abundance: NA

CDR3nt: TGTGCCAGCAGCCAAGAGCGGCAGAAGGAGCAGTACTTC
CDR3aa: CASSQERQKEQYF
j_gene: TRBJ2-7
v_gene: TRBV3-1/TRBV3-2
d_gene: NA
abundance: NA

CDR3nt: TGTGCCAGTAGTATTGGACAGGGAGGGACTGAAGCTTTCTTT
CDR3aa: CASSIGQGGTEAFF
j_gene: TRBJ1-1
v_gene: TRBV19
d_gene: TRBD1
abundance: few

CDR3nt: TGTGCCTGGACAGAACCACGTACCCCCGGGGAGACCCAGTACTTC
CDR3aa: CAWTEPRTPGETQYF
j_gene: TRBJ2-5
v_gene: TRBV30
d_gene: NA
abundance: NA

CDR3nt: TGTGCCAGCAGCTTAACCGGGACAGGGGGCTCTCGCTGGAACATCCTTCAAGCTAACTATGGCTACACCTTC
CDR3aa: CASSLTGTGGSRWNILQANYGYTF
j_gene: TRBJ1-2
v_gene: TRBV7-3
d_gene: TRBD1
abundance: NA